The T cell receptor (gamma chain) described here comes from a study of Vδ1+ human thymocytes. Study-wide results and caveats: Donors shared many TRG clonotypes but few TRD clonotypes. In the thymus, TRG and TRD repertoires looked highly polyclonal with Gaussian CDR3 lengths.

This clone was counted a few times. Its antigen is undetermined. CDR1 is VTNTFY and CDR2 is YDVSTARD in the germline V gene (reference sequence). CDR3 length: 12 amino acids. The J segment lost 9 bases and the V segment lost 0 bases, leaving 5 bases of the junction unmatched. Sequences come from RNA converted to cDNA by reverse transcription. Pooled V-gene forward primers with one constant-region reverse primer generated the CDR3 amplicons by multiplex PCR. TCRdb processed the multiplex PCR reads again with the CATT caller. This table holds tens of thousands of gamma-chain clones, over 20% found once. This TCR derives from a girl under three years old who had congenital heart surgery. Sequenced material: Vdelta1+ gamma-delta thymocytes from the thymus. The subset denotes: FACS-sorted CD3+ TCRalphabeta- TCRVdelta1+ TCRVdelta2- thymocytes. The chain links TRGV3 to TRGJ1 or TRGJ2. CDR3 sequence (DNA): TGTGCCACCTGGGACAGGCTTGTTAAGAAACTCTTT. Amino acids: CATWDRLVKKLF.